A selection of T cell receptor beta chains follows, all from one sample in a study of T cells in tumors after PD-1 blockade. The table came from immunoSEQ multiplex PCR; TCRdb's copy has only in-frame clones and leaves some out. The sample contains around 35,000 clones, roughly two thirds of which appear only once. Sequencing used PBMCs, obtained after anti-PD-1 treatment. The source is a human donor with basal cell carcinoma. The CDR3 runs from the conserved cysteine through the conserved F or W. A D gene is named only where the DNA matches it firmly. Clone size is stated in some rows and not others, as once, few, many or a class when expanded.

clone size: once; J gene: TRBJ2-5; V gene: TRBV20-1; D gene: .; CDR3 protein: CSARDSRTQYF; CDR3 DNA: TGCAGTGCTAGGGACTCTAGGACCCAGTACTTC
clone size: .; J gene: TRBJ1-3; V gene: TRBV28; D gene: .; CDR3 protein: CASSQTGPRSGNTIYF; CDR3 DNA: TGTGCCAGCAGTCAAACAGGGCCACGCTCTGGAAACACCATATATTTT
clone size: .; J gene: TRBJ2-7; V gene: TRBV12-5; D gene: TRBD2; CDR3 protein: CASGVPTSGSSYEQYF; CDR3 DNA: TGTGCTAGTGGTGTCCCGACTAGCGGGAGCAGCTACGAGCAGTACTTC
clone size: few; J gene: TRBJ1-6; V gene: TRBV30; D gene: .; CDR3 protein: CAGQSSYNSPLHF; CDR3 DNA: TGTGCCGGACAGAGCTCCTATAATTCACCCCTCCACTTT
clone size: few; J gene: TRBJ1-4; V gene: TRBV15; D gene: .; CDR3 protein: CATSRDGGPNEKLFF; CDR3 DNA: TGTGCCACCAGCAGAGATGGGGGCCCTAATGAAAAACTGTTTTTT
clone size: .; J gene: TRBJ2-2; V gene: TRBV29-1; D gene: .; CDR3 protein: CSGIRGAGSGTGELFF; CDR3 DNA: TGCAGCGGCATTAGGGGGGCGGGGTCTGGAACCGGGGAGCTGTTTTTT
clone size: .; J gene: TRBJ1-5; V gene: TRBV9; D gene: .; CDR3 protein: CASGGHSNQPQHF; CDR3 DNA: TGTGCCAGTGGGGGCCATAGCAATCAGCCCCAGCATTTT
clone size: .; J gene: TRBJ2-2; V gene: TRBV7-8; D gene: TRBD2; CDR3 protein: CASSTSGTSGAGELFF; CDR3 DNA: TGTGCCAGCAGTACGTCAGGGACTAGCGGGGCCGGGGAGCTGTTTTTT
clone size: .; J gene: TRBJ1-5; V gene: TRBV19; D gene: .; CDR3 protein: CASSTSRDQPQHF; CDR3 DNA: TGTGCCAGTAGTACCTCGAGGGACCAGCCCCAGCATTTT
clone size: .; J gene: TRBJ2-1; V gene: TRBV11-1; D gene: TRBD1; CDR3 protein: CASSPRQGRNEQFF; CDR3 DNA: TGTGCCAGCAGCCCTCGACAGGGTCGCAATGAGCAGTTCTTC
clone size: .; J gene: TRBJ2-3; V gene: TRBV2; D gene: .; CDR3 protein: CASSSQPSTQYF; CDR3 DNA: TGTGCCAGCAGCTCACAACCTTCTACGCAGTATTTT
clone size: .; J gene: TRBJ1-4; V gene: TRBV5-6; D gene: .; CDR3 protein: CASSGLQGGNEKLFF; CDR3 DNA: TGTGCCAGCAGCGGATTACAGGGTGGTAATGAAAAACTGTTTTTT
clone size: .; J gene: TRBJ2-3; V gene: TRBV18; D gene: .; CDR3 protein: CASSPRPLGSTDTQYF; CDR3 DNA: TGTGCCAGCTCACCACGGCCTTTGGGGAGCACAGATACGCAGTATTTT
clone size: .; J gene: TRBJ1-6; V gene: TRBV6-5; D gene: .; CDR3 protein: CASRDSSYNSPLHF; CDR3 DNA: TGTGCCAGCAGGGACAGCTCCTATAATTCACCCCTCCACTTT
clone size: .; J gene: TRBJ2-3; V gene: TRBV19; D gene: .; CDR3 protein: CASSGQLFTDTQYF; CDR3 DNA: TGTGCCAGTAGTGGACAGCTATTCACAGATACGCAGTATTTT
clone size: .; J gene: TRBJ2-5; V gene: TRBV11-3; D gene: TRBD1; CDR3 protein: CASSLGARGQETQYF; CDR3 DNA: TGTGCCAGCAGCTTAGGGGCCAGGGGGCAAGAGACCCAGTACTTC
clone size: .; J gene: TRBJ2-3; V gene: TRBV24-1; D gene: .; CDR3 protein: CATSGMTGMGASSTDTQYF; CDR3 DNA: TGTGCCACCAGTGGTATGACAGGTATGGGGGCTTCTAGCACAGATACGCAGTATTTT
clone size: .; J gene: TRBJ2-7; V gene: TRBV5-4; D gene: .; CDR3 protein: CASSRGTAYEQYF; CDR3 DNA: TGTGCCAGCAGCCGGGGGACAGCCTACGAGCAGTACTTC
clone size: .; J gene: TRBJ2-5; V gene: TRBV28; D gene: TRBD2; CDR3 protein: CASSSGLPLGASGTASQETQYF; CDR3 DNA: TGTGCCAGCAGTTCGGGACTGCCTCTAGGCGCTAGCGGGACCGCCTCCCAAGAGACCCAGTACTTC
clone size: .; J gene: TRBJ1-6; V gene: TRBV2; D gene: TRBD1; CDR3 protein: CASGSGTGVSPLHF; CDR3 DNA: TGTGCCAGCGGATCCGGGACAGGCGTTTCACCCCTCCACTTT
clone size: .; J gene: TRBJ1-1; V gene: TRBV3-1/TRBV3-2; D gene: .; CDR3 protein: CASSLLRFRDAFF; CDR3 DNA: TGTGCCAGCAGCCTCCTCCGGTTCAGGGATGCTTTCTTT
clone size: .; J gene: TRBJ1-2; V gene: TRBV28; D gene: TRBD1; CDR3 protein: CASSFPTRGQNYGYTF; CDR3 DNA: TGTGCCAGCAGTTTCCCGACCCGGGGACAGAACTATGGCTACACCTTC
clone size: .; J gene: TRBJ2-7; V gene: TRBV27; D gene: TRBD1; CDR3 protein: CASRRPTGTGASYEQYF; CDR3 DNA: TGTGCCAGCAGGCGCCCTACCGGGACAGGGGCGTCCTACGAGCAGTACTTC
clone size: .; J gene: TRBJ2-1; V gene: TRBV7-3; D gene: .; CDR3 protein: CASSLNLYNEQFF; CDR3 DNA: TGTGCCAGCAGCTTAAATCTCTACAATGAGCAGTTCTTC
clone size: .; J gene: TRBJ2-1; V gene: TRBV2; D gene: TRBD2; CDR3 protein: CASRRTSGSLDEQFF; CDR3 DNA: TGTGCCAGCAGGAGGACTAGCGGGAGCCTAGATGAGCAGTTCTTC
clone size: .; J gene: TRBJ2-2; V gene: TRBV29-1; D gene: .; CDR3 protein: CSVPGPTWDGELFF; CDR3 DNA: TGCAGCGTCCCCGGGCCAACTTGGGACGGGGAGCTGTTTTTT
clone size: .; J gene: TRBJ2-2; V gene: TRBV4-2; D gene: TRBD1; CDR3 protein: CASSPGQGLDTGELFF; CDR3 DNA: TGTGCCAGCAGCCCCGGACAGGGCTTGGACACCGGGGAGCTGTTTTTT
clone size: .; J gene: TRBJ2-5; V gene: TRBV15; D gene: .; CDR3 protein: CAISRVGGETQYF; CDR3 DNA: TGTGCCATCAGCAGAGTTGGGGGGGAGACCCAGTACTTC
clone size: .; J gene: TRBJ2-7; V gene: TRBV24-1; D gene: TRBD1; CDR3 protein: CATSDSGTGGYEQYF; CDR3 DNA: TGTGCCACCAGTGATTCCGGGACAGGGGGATACGAGCAGTACTTC
clone size: .; J gene: TRBJ2-1; V gene: TRBV18; D gene: TRBD2; CDR3 protein: CASSPGLAGGSSEQFF; CDR3 DNA: TGTGCCAGCTCACCAGGGCTAGCGGGAGGATCGAGTGAGCAGTTCTTC
clone size: few; J gene: TRBJ1-5; V gene: TRBV6-5; D gene: .; CDR3 protein: CASSRGGSNQPQHF; CDR3 DNA: TGTGCCAGCAGTCGAGGGGGAAGCAATCAGCCCCAGCATTTT
clone size: few; J gene: TRBJ1-2; V gene: TRBV18; D gene: .; CDR3 protein: CASSPARGARSYGYTF; CDR3 DNA: TGTGCCAGCTCACCAGCTCGGGGGGCGCGATCCTATGGCTACACCTTC
clone size: .; J gene: TRBJ2-3; V gene: TRBV6-5; D gene: .; CDR3 protein: CASIPTRGPDTQYF; CDR3 DNA: TGTGCCAGCATCCCGACTAGGGGCCCAGATACGCAGTATTTT
clone size: .; J gene: TRBJ1-2; V gene: TRBV28; D gene: .; CDR3 protein: CASSLTAFSSYGYTF; CDR3 DNA: TGTGCCAGCAGTTTGACTGCCTTCTCCTCCTATGGCTACACCTTC
clone size: .; J gene: TRBJ2-7; V gene: TRBV2; D gene: TRBD1; CDR3 protein: CASNRDRGGEQYF; CDR3 DNA: TGTGCCAGTAACCGGGACAGGGGGGGCGAGCAGTACTTC
clone size: .; J gene: TRBJ1-1; V gene: TRBV19; D gene: .; CDR3 protein: CASSSSGDAEAFF; CDR3 DNA: TGTGCCAGTAGTTCATCAGGGGACGCTGAAGCTTTCTTT
clone size: .; J gene: TRBJ2-4; V gene: TRBV29-1; D gene: TRBD2; CDR3 protein: CSAVLAGGVLWAKNIQYF; CDR3 DNA: TGCAGCGCTGTACTAGCGGGTGGGGTTTTGTGGGCCAAAAACATTCAGTACTTC
clone size: few; J gene: TRBJ2-7; V gene: TRBV7-2; D gene: TRBD2; CDR3 protein: CASSLLPGLGYEQYF; CDR3 DNA: TGTGCCAGCAGCTTACTACCGGGACTAGGGTACGAGCAGTACTTC
clone size: .; J gene: TRBJ2-1; V gene: TRBV6-2/TRBV6-3; D gene: .; CDR3 protein: CASSRGRYNEQFF; CDR3 DNA: TGTGCCAGCAGTAGAGGAAGGTACAATGAGCAGTTCTTC
clone size: few; J gene: TRBJ1-4; V gene: TRBV5-1; D gene: TRBD1; CDR3 protein: CASRAPTGGTNEKLFF; CDR3 DNA: TGCGCCAGCCGCGCCCCCACAGGGGGCACTAATGAAAAACTGTTTTTT
clone size: .; J gene: TRBJ1-4; V gene: TRBV25-1; D gene: .; CDR3 protein: CASSEGVATNEKLFF; CDR3 DNA: TGTGCCAGCAGTGAAGGGGTCGCTACTAATGAAAAACTGTTTTTT
clone size: .; J gene: TRBJ1-1; V gene: TRBV29-1; D gene: .; CDR3 protein: CSVDRGGTEAFF; CDR3 DNA: TGCAGCGTTGACCGCGGGGGCACTGAAGCTTTCTTT
clone size: many; J gene: TRBJ1-3; V gene: TRBV11-3; D gene: .; CDR3 protein: CASSLDRTRGGNTIYF; CDR3 DNA: TGTGCCAGCAGCTTAGACCGTACACGGGGTGGAAACACCATATATTTT
clone size: few; J gene: TRBJ2-3; V gene: TRBV2; D gene: TRBD1; CDR3 protein: CASSETGGADTQYF; CDR3 DNA: TGTGCCAGCTCAGAGACAGGGGGCGCAGATACGCAGTATTTT
clone size: .; J gene: TRBJ2-3; V gene: TRBV10-3; D gene: .; CDR3 protein: CATRGWEGTDTQYF; CDR3 DNA: TGTGCCACCCGGGGGTGGGAGGGCACAGATACGCAGTATTTT
clone size: .; J gene: TRBJ1-2; V gene: TRBV10-3; D gene: .; CDR3 protein: CAISDYRASGYTF; CDR3 DNA: TGTGCCATCAGTGATTACAGGGCGAGTGGCTACACCTTC
clone size: .; J gene: TRBJ2-5; V gene: TRBV5-4; D gene: .; CDR3 protein: CASSWPQETQYF; CDR3 DNA: TGTGCCAGCAGCTGGCCCCAAGAGACCCAGTACTTC
clone size: .; J gene: TRBJ1-4; V gene: TRBV7-9; D gene: TRBD1; CDR3 protein: CASSHTGQGRYEKLFF; CDR3 DNA: TGTGCCAGCAGCCACACGGGACAGGGACGATATGAAAAACTGTTTTTT
clone size: once; J gene: TRBJ2-1; V gene: TRBV15; D gene: .; CDR3 protein: CATSRDRGYTDNEQFF; CDR3 DNA: TGTGCCACCAGCAGAGATAGGGGGTACACAGACAATGAGCAGTTCTTC
clone size: few; J gene: TRBJ1-2; V gene: TRBV7-2; D gene: .; CDR3 protein: CASSTRVKNGYTF; CDR3 DNA: TGTGCCAGCAGCACCAGGGTAAAGAATGGCTACACCTTC
clone size: .; J gene: TRBJ1-5; V gene: TRBV7-2; D gene: .; CDR3 protein: CASSLEAGMNQPQHF; CDR3 DNA: TGTGCCAGCAGCTTAGAAGCTGGGATGAATCAGCCCCAGCATTTT
clone size: few; J gene: TRBJ1-5; V gene: TRBV19; D gene: TRBD1; CDR3 protein: CASSITGGGQPQHF; CDR3 DNA: TGTGCCAGTAGTATAACAGGGGGCGGTCAGCCCCAGCATTTT
clone size: .; J gene: TRBJ1-1; V gene: TRBV2; D gene: .; CDR3 protein: CASTQRELNTEAFF; CDR3 DNA: TGTGCCAGCACCCAACGTGAGTTGAACACTGAAGCTTTCTTT